This T cell receptor beta chain appears in the sequencing data of a study of blood T cell repertoires in COVID-19. Across the study: PBMCs, B-cell-depleted T cells, or T cells provided the cDNA or gDNA that made up the material.

TCRdb keeps only in-frame clones here, not all; method: immunoSEQ multiplex PCR. The sample carries approximately 74,000 clones, 75% to 80% recorded once. Sequenced sample: peripheral blood. This clonotype was sampled from a human donor in a cohort sampled during active COVID-19.

DNA of the CDR3: TGTGCCAGCAGCCTAGTAGCGAATAACATTCAGTACTTC. This encodes CASSLVANNIQYF. The chain is built from TRBV27 and TRBJ2-4; D is possibly TRBD2 (5 bases). The ends were cut back, 6 bases at V and 7 bases at J, with 13 bases in the middle. The CDR3 length is 13 residues. Germline values: CDR1 MNHEY, CDR2 SMNVEV (reference sequence).